The clone carrying this TCR beta chain was picked up many times. This entry comes from a study of regulatory T cells in long-lasting Graves disease. Documented time point: newly diagnosed GD, antithyroid drugs for less than 3 months. From PBMCs, RNA was extracted and then used to make the TCR library. The CDR3 contains 16 residues. Per germline, CDR1 LGHDT and CDR2 YNNKEL (reference sequence). The V and J ends lost 7 bases and 2 bases respectively, with 19 bases between them. In building TCR beta libraries, iRepertoire HTBI primers were used together with Arm-PCR of CDR3 regions. TCRdb re-analysed the multiplex PCR reads in MiXCR, keeping a single row per CDR3 protein. The sample holds around 250,000 distinct CDR3 sequences, 18% seen once. A further study also used this sample, focusing on T cells in Graves' hyperthyroidism and ophthalmopathy.

The V and J genes are TRBV3-1 and TRBJ2-3, with D maybe TRBD2 (5 bases). This specimen consisted of peripheral blood mononuclear cells (PBMCs), obtained at new diagnosis, from a patient treated with antithyroid drugs. This clonotype was sampled from a woman under 40 with Graves disease. CDR3 in amino acids: CASTRSGQRHTDTQYF. As DNA, the CDR3 is TGTGCCAGCACCCGATCAGGCCAGCGGCACACAGATACGCAGTATTTT.